The clone carrying this TCR beta chain occurred a few times. Preparation of the TCRbeta library used unique molecular identifiers. Each CDR3 protein gets one entry after TCRdb re-called the PCR reads with MiXCR. The profile shows some 290,000 distinct CDR3 sequences, almost 10% of them singletons. Looked up from germline, CDR1 is SGHVS and CDR2 is FQNEAQ. V lost 5 bases and J lost 2; bases outside the gene matches: 13. The CDR3 runs to 18 residues. The data stem from a study of T-cell reconstitution after alpha-beta-depleted transplantation in children. V gene TRBV7-8 combines with J gene TRBJ2-3, with 10 nucleotides matching TRBD2. The origin of this receptor is a human donor who donated a stem cell graft to a child with SCID. This specimen was PBMCs from the stem cell graft donor, taken from the stem cell graft. The DNA for the CDR3 is TGTGCCAGCAGCCCTACCCGTGGTAGCGGGGGGAACACAGATACGCAGTATTTT. It specifies CASSPTRGSGGNTDTQYF.